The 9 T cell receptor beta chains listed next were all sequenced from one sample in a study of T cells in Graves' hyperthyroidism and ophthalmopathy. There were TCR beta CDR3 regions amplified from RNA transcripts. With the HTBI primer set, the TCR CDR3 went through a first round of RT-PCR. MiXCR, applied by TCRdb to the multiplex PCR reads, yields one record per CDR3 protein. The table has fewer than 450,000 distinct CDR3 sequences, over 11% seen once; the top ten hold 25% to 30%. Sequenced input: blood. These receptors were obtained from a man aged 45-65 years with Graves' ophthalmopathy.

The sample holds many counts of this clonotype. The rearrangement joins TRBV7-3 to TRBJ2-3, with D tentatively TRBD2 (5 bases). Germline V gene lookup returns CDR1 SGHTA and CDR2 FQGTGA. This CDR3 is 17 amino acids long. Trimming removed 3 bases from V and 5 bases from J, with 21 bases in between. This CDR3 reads CASSFGFVGGGGDTQYF. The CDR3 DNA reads TGTGCCAGCAGCTTCGGATTCGTAGGAGGCGGTGGAGATACGCAGTATTTT.

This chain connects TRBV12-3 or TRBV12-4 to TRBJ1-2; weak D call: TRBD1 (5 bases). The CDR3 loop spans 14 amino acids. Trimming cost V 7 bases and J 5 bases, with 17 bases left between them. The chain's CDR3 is CASNPSGDVYGYTF. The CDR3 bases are TGTGCCAGCAACCCGTCTGGGGACGTGTATGGCTACACCTTC.

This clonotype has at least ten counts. The DNA for the CDR3 is TGTGCCAGCAGCTTAAATCCCTGGACAGGGGGTACCGGGGAGCTGTTTTTT. Its translation is CASSLNPWTGGTGELFF. The genes are TRBV11-3 and TRBJ2-2; the match to TRBD1 covers 10 bases. The CDR3 length is 17 residues. The V gene end was trimmed by 2 bases and the J gene end by 5 bases; junction bases not matched to a gene: 8. The germline V gene has CDR1 SGHNT and CDR2 YENEEA.

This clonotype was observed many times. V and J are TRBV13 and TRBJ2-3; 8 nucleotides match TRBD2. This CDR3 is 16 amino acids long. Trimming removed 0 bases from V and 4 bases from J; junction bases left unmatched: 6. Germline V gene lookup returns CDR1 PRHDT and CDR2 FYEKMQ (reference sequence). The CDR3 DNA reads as TGTGCCAGCAGCTTAGGTGGCGGCGGGAGGCCAGATACGCAGTATTTT. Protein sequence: CASSLGGGGRPDTQYF.

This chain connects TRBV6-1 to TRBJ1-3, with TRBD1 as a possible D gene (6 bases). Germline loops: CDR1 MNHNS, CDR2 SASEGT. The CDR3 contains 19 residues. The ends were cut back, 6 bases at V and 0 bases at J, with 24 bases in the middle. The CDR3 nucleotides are TGTGCCAGCAGATCACTCCCCCCCGGGACAATGAGCTCTGGAAACACCATATATTTT. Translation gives CASRSLPPGTMSSGNTIYF.

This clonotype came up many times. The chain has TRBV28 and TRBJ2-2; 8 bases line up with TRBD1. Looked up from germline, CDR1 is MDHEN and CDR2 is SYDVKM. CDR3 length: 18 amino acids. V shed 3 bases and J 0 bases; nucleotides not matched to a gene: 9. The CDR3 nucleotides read TGTGCCAGCAGTTTGGGTCAGATGGGACAGGCGAACACCGGGGAGCTGTTTTTT. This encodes CASSLGQMGQANTGELFF.

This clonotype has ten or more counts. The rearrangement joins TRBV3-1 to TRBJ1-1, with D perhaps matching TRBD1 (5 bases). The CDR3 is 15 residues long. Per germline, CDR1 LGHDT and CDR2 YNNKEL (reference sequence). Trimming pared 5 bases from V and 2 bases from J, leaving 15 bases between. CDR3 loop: CASSETPGGNTEAFF. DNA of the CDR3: TGTGCCAGCAGCGAGACCCCGGGGGGTAACACTGAAGCTTTCTTT.

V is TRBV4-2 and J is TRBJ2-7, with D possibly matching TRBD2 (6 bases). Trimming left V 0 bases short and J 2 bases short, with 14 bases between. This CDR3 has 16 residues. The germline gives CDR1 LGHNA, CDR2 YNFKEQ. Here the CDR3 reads CASSQESRGGTYEQYF. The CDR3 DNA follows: TGTGCCAGCAGCCAAGAATCGCGGGGCGGGACCTACGAGCAGTACTTC.

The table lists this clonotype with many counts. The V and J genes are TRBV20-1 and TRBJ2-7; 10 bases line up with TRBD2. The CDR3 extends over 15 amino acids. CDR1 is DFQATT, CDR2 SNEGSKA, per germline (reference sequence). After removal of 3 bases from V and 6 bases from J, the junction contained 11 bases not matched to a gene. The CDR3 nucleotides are TGCAGTGCTAGGAGGTCTAGCGGGAGTCTTCTCGAGCAGTACTTC. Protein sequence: CSARRSSGSLLEQYF.